The 3 T cell receptor beta chains below come from one sample, sequenced in a study of cytomegalovirus exposure and HLA in healthy donors. It was with 60 Vbeta and 13 Jbeta primers that the PCR ran. Repertoires were generated with immunoSEQ multiplex PCR, while TCRdb's copy carries only in-frame clones and drops some. The sample has about 87,000 clones; around 68% are singletons. The sequenced material came from PBMCs. These receptors originate from a man younger than 45 in good health and CMV-seropositive.

This chain connects TRBV6-1 to TRBJ1-2; D unclear. The germline gives CDR1 MNHNS, CDR2 SASEGT. The CDR3 runs 15 residues. Trimming shortened V by 2 bases and J by 5 bases, and 15 bases separated the two germline ends. DNA for the CDR3: TGTGCCAGCAGTGAAAGGGTAGAGGGATCTTATGGCTACACCTTC. Residues: CASSERVEGSYGYTF.

This clone was seen a single time. The gene calls are TRBV10-2 and TRBJ2-7, with TRBD2 matching over 10 bases. The CDR3 covers 14 residues. In germline, CDR1 is WSHSY, CDR2 SAAADI. Trimming cost V 2 bases and J 4 bases; bases outside gene matches: 2. In DNA, the CDR3 is TGCGCCAGCAGTGAGACTAGCGGGGCGTACGAGCAGTACTTC. Protein product: CASSETSGAYEQYF.

DNA for the CDR3: TGTGCCAGCAGCCAAGATCTGACTGACAATGAGCAGTTCTTC. Its translation is CASSQDLTDNEQFF. This chain links TRBV4-2 with TRBJ2-1; D gene unclear. Germline values: CDR1 LGHNA, CDR2 YNFKEQ. CDR3 length: 14 amino acids. The germline V and J ends were trimmed by 0 bases and 5 bases, with 8 bases remaining between them.